These 3 T cell receptor beta chains came from one sample sequenced in a study of blood T cell repertoires in COVID-19. Assay: immunoSEQ multiplex PCR; the TCRdb copy retains only in-frame clones and omits some. In the table there are 250,000 to 300,000 clones, roughly 91% of which are singletons. The sample comprised peripheral blood. The source of these receptors is a man aged 35-49 years with acute or convalescent COVID-19.

The chain recombines TRBV9 with TRBJ2-2, with 8 nucleotides matching TRBD1. J lost 6 bases, V lost 1 base, and 2 bases had no gene match. Germline V gene data show CDR1 as SGDLS and CDR2 as YYNGEE. The CDR3 covers 14 residues. CDR3 DNA: TGTGCCAGCAGCGTATTACAGGGGGCCGGGGAGCTGTTTTTT. Its protein product is CASSVLQGAGELFF.

V gene TRBV10-3 combines with J gene TRBJ2-3, with TRBD1 matching over 8 bases. J gave up 1 base and V 4 bases, and 1 base lay outside the gene matches. This CDR3 contains 14 residues. Germline values: CDR1 ENHRY, CDR2 SYGVKD. The CDR3 here is CAISGGQGTDTQYF. CDR3 DNA: TGTGCCATCAGTGGGGGACAGGGCACAGATACGCAGTATTTT.

The J gene is TRBJ1-3, the V gene TRBV20-1; D is uncertain. The CDR3 consists of 11 residues. V dropped 5 bases and J dropped 11 bases, with 13 bases sitting between them. Germline V gene data show CDR1 as DFQATT and CDR2 as SNEGSKA (reference sequence). CDR3 in DNA: TGCAGTGCTCCCCTTGCCGCGGCCATATATTTT. The encoded protein is CSAPLAAAIYF.